The sequence of this TCR beta chain was determined in a study of cytomegalovirus exposure and HLA in healthy donors. General observations from the study: Altogether, 164 TCR beta chains were recorded as cytomegalovirus-associated.

The PCR used 60 Vbeta and 13 Jbeta primers. Data came from immunoSEQ multiplex PCR; TCRdb stores just in-frame clones and leaves some out. The sample shows 95,000 or so clones, 81% of them seen only once. The J segment lost 3 bases and the V segment lost 6 bases, leaving 14 bases of the junction unmatched. Germline assignment: CDR1 LGHNA and CDR2 YSLEER. The CDR3 has 16 residues. A remark on this clone: Its antigen is still unknown.

The sequence was obtained from a woman between 65 and 79 years old in good health and CMV-seropositive. Sequenced input: PBMCs. The chain couples TRBV4-3 to TRBJ2-7; 7 bases match TRBD2. In nucleotides, the CDR3 is TGCGCCAGCAGATACAACGTAGGCGGGAGTTACTACGAGCAGTACTTC. This translates into CASRYNVGGSYYEQYF.